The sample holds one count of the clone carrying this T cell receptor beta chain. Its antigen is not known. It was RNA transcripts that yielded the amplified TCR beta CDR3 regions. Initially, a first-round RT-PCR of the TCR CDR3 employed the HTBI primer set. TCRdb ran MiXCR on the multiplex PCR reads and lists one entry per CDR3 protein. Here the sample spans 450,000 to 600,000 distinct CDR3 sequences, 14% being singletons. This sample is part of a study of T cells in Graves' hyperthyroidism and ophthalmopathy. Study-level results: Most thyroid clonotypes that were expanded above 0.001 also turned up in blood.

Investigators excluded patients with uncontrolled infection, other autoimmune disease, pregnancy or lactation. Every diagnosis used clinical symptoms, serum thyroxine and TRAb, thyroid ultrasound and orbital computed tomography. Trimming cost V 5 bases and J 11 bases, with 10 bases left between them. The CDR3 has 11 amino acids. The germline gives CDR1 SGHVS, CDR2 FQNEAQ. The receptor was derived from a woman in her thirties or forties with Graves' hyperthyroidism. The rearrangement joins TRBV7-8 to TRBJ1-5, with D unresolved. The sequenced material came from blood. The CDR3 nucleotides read TGTGCCAGCAGCAACGGTGAGGCCCAGCATTTT. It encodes CASSNGEAQHF.